This T cell receptor beta chain originates from a study of blood T cell repertoires in COVID-19. About the study: T cells, B-cell-depleted T cells, or PBMCs supplied cDNA or gDNA.

TCRdb's table, derived via immunoSEQ multiplex PCR, lists solely in-frame clones and lacks some. The sample yields about 65,000 clones, around 93% seen once. The V segment lost 4 bases and the J segment 2 bases; nucleotides outside the gene matches: 6. The CDR3 is 15 residues long. Germline assignment: CDR1 LGHDT and CDR2 YNNKEL (reference sequence). The specimen was peripheral blood. The V and J genes are TRBV3-1 (or the pseudogene TRBV3-2) and TRBJ2-3, with 7 bases matching TRBD1. The receptor comes from a man between 65 and 85 years old with active COVID-19. The DNA of the CDR3 is TGTGCCAGCAGCCTGAGGGGGCGGTCCACAGATACGCAGTATTTT. This gives the protein CASSLRGRSTDTQYF.